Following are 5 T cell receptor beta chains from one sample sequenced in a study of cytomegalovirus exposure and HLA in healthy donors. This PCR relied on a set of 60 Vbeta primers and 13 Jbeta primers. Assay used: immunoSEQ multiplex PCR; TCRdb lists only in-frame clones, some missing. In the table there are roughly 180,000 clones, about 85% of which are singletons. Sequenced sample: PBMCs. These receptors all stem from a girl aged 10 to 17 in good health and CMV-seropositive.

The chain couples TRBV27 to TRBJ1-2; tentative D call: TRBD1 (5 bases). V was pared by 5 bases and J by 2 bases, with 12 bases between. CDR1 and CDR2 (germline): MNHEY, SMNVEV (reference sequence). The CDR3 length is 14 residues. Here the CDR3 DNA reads TGTGCCAGCAGTCCCAGGAGGGGAAACTATGGCTACACCTTC. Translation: CASSPRRGNYGYTF.

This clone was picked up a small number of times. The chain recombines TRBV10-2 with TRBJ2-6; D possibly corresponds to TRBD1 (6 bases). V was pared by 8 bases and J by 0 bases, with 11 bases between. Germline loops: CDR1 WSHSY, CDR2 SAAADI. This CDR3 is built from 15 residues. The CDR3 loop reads CASGYRVSGANVLTF. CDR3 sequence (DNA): TGCGCCAGCGGCTACAGGGTCTCTGGGGCCAACGTCCTGACTTTC.

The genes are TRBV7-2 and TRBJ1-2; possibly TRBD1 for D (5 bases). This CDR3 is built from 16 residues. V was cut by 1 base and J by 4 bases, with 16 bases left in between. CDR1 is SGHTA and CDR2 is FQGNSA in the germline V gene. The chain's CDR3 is CASSLVSRPGAYGYTF. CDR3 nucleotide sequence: TGTGCCAGCAGCTTAGTTAGCCGCCCTGGGGCCTATGGCTACACCTTC. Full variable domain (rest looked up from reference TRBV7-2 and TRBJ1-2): GAGVSQSPSNKVTEKGKDVELRCDPISGHTALYWYRQSLGQGLEFLIYFQGNSAPDKSGLPSDRFSAERTGGSVSTLTIQRTQQEDSAVYLCASSLVSRPGAYGYTFGSGTRLTVV.

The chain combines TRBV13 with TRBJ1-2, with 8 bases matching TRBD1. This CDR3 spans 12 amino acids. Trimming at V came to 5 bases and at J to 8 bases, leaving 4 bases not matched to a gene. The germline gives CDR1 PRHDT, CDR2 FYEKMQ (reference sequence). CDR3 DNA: TGTGCCAGCAGCCCCGGGACAGGAGGCTACACCTTC. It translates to CASSPGTGGYTF.

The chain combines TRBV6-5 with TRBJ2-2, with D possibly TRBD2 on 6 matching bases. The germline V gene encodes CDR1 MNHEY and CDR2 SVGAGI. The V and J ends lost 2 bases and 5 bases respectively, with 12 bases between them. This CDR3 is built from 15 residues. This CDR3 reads CASSYQWGVTGELFF. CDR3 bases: TGTGCCAGCAGTTACCAGTGGGGGGTGACCGGGGAGCTGTTTTTT.